This T cell receptor beta chain derives from a study of cytomegalovirus exposure and HLA in healthy donors. CDR1 is GTSNPN and CDR2 is SVGIG in the germline V gene (reference sequence). This CDR3 has 14 amino acids. V shed 1 base and J shed 2 bases, with 10 bases lying between them. The PCR used 60 Vbeta and 13 Jbeta primers. Here immunoSEQ multiplex PCR was the method, and the copy in TCRdb shows in-frame clones only, minus some. The top ten clones hold approximately 2% of a sample with more than 140,000 clones, 70% to 85% of them seen once. The TCR was taken from a woman between 40 and 55 years old in good health and CMV-seronegative. Sequenced input: PBMCs. This chain joins TRBV30 and TRBJ2-3, with a tentative D call TRBD1 (5 bases). As DNA, the CDR3 is TGTGCCTGGAGTGAGGGGTGGGCCACAGATACGCAGTATTTT. It translates to CAWSEGWATDTQYF.